A selection of T cell receptor beta chains follows, all from one sample in a study of OX40 agonist ivuxolimab in advanced cancers. TCRdb's copy holds only in-frame clones and misses some; the assay was immunoSEQ multiplex PCR. The sample records tens of thousands of clones, around 90% being singletons. Sequences were derived from CD4+ or CD8+ T cells sorted from blood, sampled in a trial of the OX40 agonist ivuxolimab. The receptors come from an adult with an advanced solid tumor such as melanoma, head and neck, liver or kidney cancer. Each CDR3 is given with its conserved first and last residue. Fields, in order: D gene, V gene, clone size, J gene, CDR3 DNA, CDR3 protein. The D gene is left open where the match is weak. Clone size is stated in some rows and not others, as once, few, many or a class when expanded.

D gene: NA; V gene: TRBV29-1; clone size: once; J gene: TRBJ1-1; CDR3 DNA: TGCAGCGTTGATTTCTACACTGAAGCTTTCTTT; CDR3 protein: CSVDFYTEAFF
D gene: NA; V gene: TRBV28; clone size: NA; J gene: TRBJ1-5; CDR3 DNA: TGTGCCAGCAGTTTAATTCAGTTCGATCAGCCCCAGCATTTT; CDR3 protein: CASSLIQFDQPQHF
D gene: NA; V gene: TRBV13; clone size: NA; J gene: TRBJ2-1; CDR3 DNA: TGTGCCAGCAGCTTTTCGGAAATCTCCTACAATGAGCAGTTCTTC; CDR3 protein: CASSFSEISYNEQFF
D gene: TRBD1; V gene: TRBV6-5; clone size: NA; J gene: TRBJ2-2; CDR3 DNA: TGTGCCAGCAGTTACCTGGGACAGGGGTCCGGGGAGCTGTTTTTT; CDR3 protein: CASSYLGQGSGELFF
D gene: NA; V gene: TRBV19; clone size: NA; J gene: TRBJ2-4; CDR3 DNA: TGTGCCAGTAGTATTCAGCTGTTAGCTGCCAAAAACATTCAGTACTTC; CDR3 protein: CASSIQLLAAKNIQYF
D gene: NA; V gene: TRBV5-3; clone size: once; J gene: TRBJ1-5; CDR3 DNA: TGTGCCAGAAGCCCGAGGAGGTTGGGGGACAATCAGCCCCAGCATTTT; CDR3 protein: CARSPRRLGDNQPQHF
D gene: TRBD1; V gene: TRBV27; clone size: NA; J gene: TRBJ2-1; CDR3 DNA: TGTGCCAGCAGTCCCGGGACAGGACCTAACAATGAGCAGTTCTTC; CDR3 protein: CASSPGTGPNNEQFF
D gene: TRBD1; V gene: TRBV7-9; clone size: NA; J gene: TRBJ1-1; CDR3 DNA: TGTGCCAGCAGCTTAGGGCCCGGGACAGGGTCGGACACTGAAGCTTTCTTT; CDR3 protein: CASSLGPGTGSDTEAFF
D gene: TRBD1; V gene: TRBV19; clone size: NA; J gene: TRBJ2-5; CDR3 DNA: TGTGCCAGTAGTAAAAGGGGGCGACAGGGCTTTGGGGAGACCCAGTACTTC; CDR3 protein: CASSKRGRQGFGETQYF
D gene: TRBD2; V gene: TRBV4-2; clone size: few; J gene: TRBJ2-5; CDR3 DNA: TGTGCCAGCAGCCAAGACATTATAGGACTAGCGGGAGGAGAGACCCAGTACTTC; CDR3 protein: CASSQDIIGLAGGETQYF